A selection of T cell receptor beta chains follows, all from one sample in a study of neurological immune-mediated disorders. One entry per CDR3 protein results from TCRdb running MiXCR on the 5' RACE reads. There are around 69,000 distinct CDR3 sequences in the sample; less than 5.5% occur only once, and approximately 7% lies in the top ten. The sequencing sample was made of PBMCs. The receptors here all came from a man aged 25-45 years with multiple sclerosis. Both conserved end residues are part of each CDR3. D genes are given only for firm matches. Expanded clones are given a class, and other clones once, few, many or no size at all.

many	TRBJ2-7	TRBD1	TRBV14	CASSQRPGQGLGEQYF
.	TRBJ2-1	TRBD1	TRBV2	CASRGGTGGREQFF
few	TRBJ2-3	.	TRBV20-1	CSAYAGFTDTQYF
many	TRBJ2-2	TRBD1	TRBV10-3	CAISPDRGGTGELFF
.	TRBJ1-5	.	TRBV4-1	CVSSQVLSSQPQHF
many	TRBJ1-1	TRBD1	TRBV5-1	CASNRGGAITEAFF
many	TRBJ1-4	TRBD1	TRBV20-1	CSAPGQSNEKLFF
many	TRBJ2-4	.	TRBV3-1	CASSQGGQNIQYF
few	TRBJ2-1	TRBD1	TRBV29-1	CSVRAGGSEQFF
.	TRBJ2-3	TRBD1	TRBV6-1	CAGSDRRLPTDTQYF
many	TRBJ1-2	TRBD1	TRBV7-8	CASRRDSSYGYTF
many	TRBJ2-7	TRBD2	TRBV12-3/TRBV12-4	CASSPGLAGAYEQYF
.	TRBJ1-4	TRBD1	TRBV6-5	CASSPRTGGEKLFF
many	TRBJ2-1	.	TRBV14	CASSQAFSYNEQFF
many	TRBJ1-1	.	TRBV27	CASSFGTRTEAFF
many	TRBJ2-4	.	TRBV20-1	CSAREGAGYGIQYF
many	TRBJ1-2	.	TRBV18	CASSPNPQSGGYTF
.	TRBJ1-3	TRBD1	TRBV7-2	CASSFSGTAASGNTIYF
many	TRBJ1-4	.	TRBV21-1	CASSPGRQKNSTNEKLFF
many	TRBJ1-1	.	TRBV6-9	CASPPPWQGIGEAFF
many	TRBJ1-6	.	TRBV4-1	CASSPRVQGSYNSPLHF
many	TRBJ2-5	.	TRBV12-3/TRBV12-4	CASSLTETQYF
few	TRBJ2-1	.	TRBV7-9	CASSSLPSPSGNEQFF
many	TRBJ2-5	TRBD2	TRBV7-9	CASSSRTSGGAITAETQYF
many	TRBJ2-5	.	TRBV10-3	CAISERAGHQLETQYF
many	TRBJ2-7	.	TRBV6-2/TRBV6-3	CASSYGLASYEQYF
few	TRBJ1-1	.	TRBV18	CASSPRDTEAFF
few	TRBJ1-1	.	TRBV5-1	CACGREDTEAFF
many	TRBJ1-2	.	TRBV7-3	CASSHLGGQVDGYTF
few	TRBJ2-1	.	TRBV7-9	CASSLALSRAGEQFF
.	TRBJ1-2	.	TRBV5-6	CASSRGEYGYTF
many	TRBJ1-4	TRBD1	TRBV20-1	CSASHRGRREKLFF
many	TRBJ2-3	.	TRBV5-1	CASSSGTEGDTQYF
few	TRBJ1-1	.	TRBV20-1	CSAGVGNSEAFF
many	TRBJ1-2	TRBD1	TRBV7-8	CASSPRSGTAYGYTF
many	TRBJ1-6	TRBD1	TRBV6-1	CASSERGDRGSPLHF
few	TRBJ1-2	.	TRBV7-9	CASSLAGGYGYTF
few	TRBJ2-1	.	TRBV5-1	CASSLPGLGYNEQFF
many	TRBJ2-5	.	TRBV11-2	CASSLVGQGADF
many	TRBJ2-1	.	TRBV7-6	CASSLVNEQFF
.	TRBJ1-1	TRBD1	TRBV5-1	CASSLEGGGLTEAFF
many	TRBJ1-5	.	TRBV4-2	CASSQDLIRQRNQPQHF
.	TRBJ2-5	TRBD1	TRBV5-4	CASSTGGAGQETQYF
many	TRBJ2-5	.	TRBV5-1	CASSLQETQYF
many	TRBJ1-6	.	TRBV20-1	CSAEGGYGSPLHF
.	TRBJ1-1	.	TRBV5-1	CASSWVQGNTEAFF
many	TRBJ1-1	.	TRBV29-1	CSVFLQAARANTEAFF
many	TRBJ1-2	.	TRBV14	CASSQEGTPYTF
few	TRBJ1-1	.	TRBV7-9	CASSLDTGTEAFF
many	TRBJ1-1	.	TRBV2	CASSDPGLPLNTEAFF
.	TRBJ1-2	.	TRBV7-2	CASTFLLGYTF
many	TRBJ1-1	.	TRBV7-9	CASSLVRGEAFF
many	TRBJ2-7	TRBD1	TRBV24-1	CATSDSPGQGSDEQYF
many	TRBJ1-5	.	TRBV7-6	CASSLGNYQPQHF
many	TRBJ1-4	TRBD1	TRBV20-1	CSASDRGREKLFF
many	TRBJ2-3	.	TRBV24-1	CATSDLPSGSSSTDTQYF